Listed below are T cell receptor beta chains from one sample, sequenced in a study of siplizumab effects on memory and regulatory T cells. Clones were read by immunoSEQ multiplex PCR, and TCRdb kept only the in-frame ones, dropping some. Here the sample spans about 50,000 clones, 87% being singletons. Source material: naive CD8+ T cells sorted from blood. The source of these receptors is a human donor in good health. Each CDR3 is given with its conserved first and last residue. The order of the fields is clone size, V gene, CDR3 protein. Expanded clones get a size class; other rows say once, few or many, or leave the size out.

>NA|TRBV6-5
CASSFPGDSHTQYF
>NA|TRBV12-5
CASGFTLSTRGRDYGYTF
>NA|TRBV15
CATSGTRNQPQHF
>NA|TRBV7-9
CASSLRGDSSYEQYF
>NA|TRBV7-9
CASSAGLAPNEQFF
>NA|TRBV7-3
CASSLWGSTDTQYF
>NA|TRBV7-8
CASSLWWDEQYF
>once|TRBV13
CASRYGLRSHDQETQYF
>NA|TRBV29-1
CSARGLAVYEQFF
>once|TRBV19
CASSMSGTGGYQPQHF
>once|TRBV6-6
CASTPGGSDTQYF
>NA|TRBV10-3
CAISENEGAGHGYTF
>NA|TRBV9
CASSVDPGPRTQETQYF
>NA|TRBV6-1
CASSEAWEETQYF
>NA|TRBV4-1
CASSQASGSYEQFF
>NA|TRBV30
CACTSGKSSYNEQFF
>few|TRBV11-2
CASSFRTGPTTF
>NA|TRBV11-2
CASSPDRGGTEAFF
>NA|TRBV6-1
CASSELGGEPQETQYF
>NA|TRBV12-5
CASGFASIGQPQHF
>NA|TRBV15
CATLEPGGDEQFF
>once|TRBV27
CASSLVGNEQFF
>NA|TRBV19
CASTQDYNEQFF
>NA|TRBV27
CASSSYGKGSEQFF
>NA|TRBV2
CASRGEVLNQPQHF
>NA|TRBV6-6
CASSYSREGYTF
>NA|TRBV27
CASSSSSGANVLTF
>NA|TRBV7-2
CASSLTGTSDFF
>NA|TRBV12-5
CASGPPGSSYNEQFF
>NA|TRBV9
CASSVAAVAGSYEQYF
>NA|TRBV21-1
CASSKDPGGNTGELFF
>NA|TRBV6-5
CASSYGGTSGMFF
>NA|TRBV6-5
CASSYAGETDTQYF
>NA|TRBV10-3
CAISESIGGPDTQYF
>NA|TRBV4-1
CASSQSPGAHRAGELFF
>NA|TRBV19
CASSIVAGGNNEQFF
>NA|TRBV29-1
CSVEDPLGFQLFF
>NA|TRBV7-6
CASSLGQGINEQYF
>NA|TRBV6-5
CASSLWDENTEAFF
>NA|TRBV28
CASSLVSTGELFF
>once|TRBV4-1
CASSQPLPAGGRLEQFF
>few|TRBV19
CASSMLGGGEKDGYTF
>NA|TRBV9
CASSDRAGGNTIYF
>NA|TRBV6-1
CASRTTEYSNQPQHF